This record looks at one T cell receptor (beta chain) sequence and its context. The antigen remains undetermined. These data come from a study of CD8 T cells in ankylosing spondylitis. Findings and caveats of the study: Characteristic, it appeared, of ankylosing spondylitis blood was a TCR beta motif of about eight highly homologous variants.

Germline V gene sequence: CDR1 SGHAT, CDR2 FQNNGV. This CDR3 spans 11 amino acids. Trimming left V 8 bases short and J 8 bases short, with 10 bases between. TCRdb redid the calling of the 5' RACE reads with MiXCR, one entry per CDR3 protein. The repertoire holds around 440,000 distinct CDR3 sequences, with roughly 17% as singletons. The sequenced sample consisted of blood, either unsorted or a sorted T cell fraction (not recorded which). The receptor comes from a male donor with ankylosing spondylitis. The chain carries TRBV11-2 and TRBJ2-1; weak D call: TRBD2 (6 bases). The CDR3 sequence: CASGGKHEQFF. The CDR3 nucleotides read TGTGCCAGCGGAGGGAAGCATGAGCAGTTCTTC.